This T cell receptor (beta chain) is from a study of shared clonotypes between healthy human individuals. General study results and limits: Estimated clonotype richness was generally higher in naive than memory subsets.

Sequencing used immunoSEQ multiplex PCR; TCRdb keeps in-frame clones, though not all of them. The repertoire has a few million clones, 85% to 95% of them found once; the top ten carry 0.37%. As regards this clone: What it binds is unknown.

CDR3 length: 15 amino acids. CDR1 and CDR2 from the germline V gene are MGHRA and YSYEKL. Trimming stripped 1 base from V and 6 bases from J, with 16 bases between. This sequence joins TRBV4-1 and TRBJ2-7; a weak D match, TRBD1 (5 bases). The sample consisted of naive CD4+ T cells from PBMCs. Noted subset: CD45RA+ positively selected. This TCR came from a man in his late teens or twenties in good health. Some clones in this sample may be carry-over from other donors' samples. The CDR3 reads CASSQAWQGRGEQYF. CDR3 DNA: TGCGCCAGCAGCCAAGCTTGGCAGGGTAGGGGCGAGCAGTACTTC.